What follows are 21 T cell receptor beta chains derived from one specimen sequenced in a study of regulatory T cells in long-lasting Graves disease. This sample's time point: newly diagnosed GD, antithyroid drugs for less than 3 months. Isolated PBMC RNA provided the starting material for the TCR library. HTBI primers from iRepertoire and Arm-PCR of CDR3 regions yielded the TCR beta libraries. Each CDR3 protein gets one entry after TCRdb re-called the multiplex PCR reads with MiXCR. The sample carries roughly 560,000 distinct CDR3 sequences, around 13% recorded once. These data also featured in a second study, about T cells in Graves' hyperthyroidism and ophthalmopathy.

The sample consisted of peripheral blood mononuclear cells (PBMCs), taken at new diagnosis, from a patient treated with antithyroid drugs. These receptors were collected from a woman aged 25 to 39 with Graves disease.

This clonotype was seen only a few times. The chain recombines TRBV24-1 with TRBJ2-5; 7 positions match TRBD2. In germline, CDR1 is KGHDR, CDR2 SFDVKD. This CDR3 is built from 17 residues. J lost 4 bases, V lost 2 bases, and 12 bases had no gene match. CDR3 loop: CATSDSHQRTSLETQYF. CDR3 nucleotides: TGTGCCACCAGTGATTCTCATCAACGGACTAGTCTAGAGACCCAGTACTTC.

This clonotype has only one observation. This sequence joins TRBV7-9 and TRBJ2-7; tentatively, D is TRBD2 (6 bases). Looked up from germline, CDR1 is SEHNR and CDR2 is FQNEAQ (reference sequence). This CDR3 is 13 amino acids long. Trimming took off 3 bases at V and 6 bases at J, with 12 bases between the two ends. For the CDR3, the DNA is TGTGCCAGCAGCTTTCTAGCGTCGGGCGAGCAGTACTTC. Translating it yields CASSFLASGEQYF.

This clonotype appeared many times. J is TRBJ2-7 and V is TRBV2; D perhaps matches TRBD1 (5 bases). The V end was cut by 4 bases, the J end by 5 bases, with 15 bases between. Per the germline V gene, CDR1 is SNHLY and CDR2 is FYNNEI. CDR3 length equals 14 residues. CDR3 nucleotide sequence: TGTGCCAGCAGTGTGCGGACACTCTACCACGAGCAGTACTTC. Translation gives CASSVRTLYHEQYF.

This clonotype was detected ten times or more. The chain couples TRBV5-6 to TRBJ1-5; 8 nucleotides align to TRBD1. The V gene end was trimmed by 0 bases and the J gene end by 1 base; junction bases not matched to a gene: 3. The CDR3 has 16 residues. Germline CDR1 and CDR2: SGHDT and YYEEEE. The CDR3 coding sequence is TGTGCCAGCAGCTTGGGGACAGGGATGAGCAATCAGCCCCAGCATTTT. It yields the protein CASSLGTGMSNQPQHF.

As concerns this clonotype: A clone one base away is much larger, so this may be a read error. The chain carries TRBV7-9 and TRBJ1-2; 7 bases fit TRBD1. CDR1 and CDR2 from the germline V gene are SEHNR and FQNEAQ (reference sequence). CDR3 length: 16 residues. The CDR3: CASSLERGTVNCGYTF. CDR3 bases: TGTGCCAGCAGCTTAGAGCGGGGGACAGTTAACTGTGGCTACACCTTC.

This clonotype was observed a handful of times. The chain recombines TRBV9 with TRBJ2-2; 10 nucleotides line up with TRBD2. The CDR3 consists of 18 residues. The J segment lost 7 bases and the V segment lost 0 bases, leaving 12 bases of the junction unmatched. From germline, CDR1 is SGDLS and CDR2 YYNGEE. CDR3 in amino acids: CASSVVGRGLACSGELFF. CDR3 nucleotide sequence: TGTGCCAGCAGCGTAGTAGGAAGGGGACTAGCGTGTAGCGGGGAGCTGTTTTTT.

This chain uses TRBV7-9 with TRBJ2-2; tentatively, D is TRBD1 (7 bases). The CDR3 extends over 16 amino acids. Germline CDR1 and CDR2: SEHNR and FQNEAQ (reference sequence). As DNA, the CDR3 is TGTGCTCTCCTCTCCCTAACAGGGGAGGACACCGGGGAGCTGTTTTTT. This translates into CALLSLTGEDTGELFF.

The table lists this clonotype with many counts. This rearrangement joins TRBV6-2 or TRBV6-3 to TRBJ2-1; no reliable D call. Germline-derived CDR1 and CDR2 are MNHEY and SVGEGT. The CDR3 is 13 residues long. V was cut by 5 bases and J by 3 bases, with 8 bases left in between. CDR3 sequence (DNA): TGTGCCAGCAGTATGGACGACTACAATGAGCAGTTCTTC. Translating it yields CASSMDDYNEQFF.

Many counts were recorded for this clonotype. This chain uses TRBV20-1 with TRBJ2-5; the D is unclear. Germline CDR1 is DFQATT and CDR2 is SNEGSKA (reference sequence). V was cut by 3 bases and J by 4 bases, with 9 bases left in between. The CDR3 length is 12 residues. CDR3 amino acids: CSARVGSETQYF. The CDR3 coding sequence is TGCAGTGCTAGGGTGGGTTCAGAGACCCAGTACTTC.

This clonotype was counted many times. The chain recombines TRBV2 with TRBJ2-6, with 11 bases matching TRBD1. Germline trimming cut 7 bases from V and 4 bases from J; bases unmatched to any gene: 9. The CDR3 length is 17 residues. Germline-derived CDR1 and CDR2 are SNHLY and FYNNEI. For the CDR3, the DNA is TGTGCCAGCATGCTGGACAGGGGGCGCCGCGGGGCCAACGTCCTGACTTTC. It translates to CASMLDRGRRGANVLTF.

At least ten counts were recorded for this clonotype. The chain carries TRBV18 and TRBJ2-7; 10 bases map to TRBD1. With 4 bases clipped from V and 6 bases from J, the junction kept 3 bases outside the gene matches. Germline lookup yields CDR1 KGHSH and CDR2 LQKENI. This CDR3 has 13 residues. For the CDR3, the DNA is TGTGCCAGCTCACTTCGGACAGGGGGCGAGCAGTACTTC. Amino acid sequence: CASSLRTGGEQYF.

This clonotype showed up many times. This sequence joins TRBV27 and TRBJ2-1, with D possibly being TRBD1 (6 bases). The V gene lost 4 bases and the J gene lost 2 bases, with 12 bases spanning the gap. Germline CDR1 MNHEY, CDR2 SMNVEV (reference sequence). The CDR3 is 15 amino acids. Here the CDR3 reads CASSSRGKPYNEQFF. CDR3 in DNA: TGTGCCAGCAGTTCTAGGGGGAAGCCCTACAATGAGCAGTTCTTC.

This clonotype was seen many times. The chain combines TRBV19 with TRBJ1-5; 7 bases line up with TRBD1. Per the germline V gene, CDR1 is LNHDA and CDR2 is SQIVND (reference sequence). This CDR3 is 16 amino acids long. Trimming took 5 bases from V and 5 from J; bases not matched to a gene: 12. The CDR3, as DNA: TGTGCCAGTAGTCCAAGGGACAGAGTGGACCATCAGCCCCAGCATTTT. This sequence encodes CASSPRDRVDHQPQHF.

This clonotype showed up many times. This chain uses TRBV2 with TRBJ1-2, with unresolved D. This CDR3 region has 12 residues. Per the germline V gene, CDR1 is SNHLY and CDR2 is FYNNEI. V was cut by 3 bases and J by 4 bases, with 6 bases left in between. Here the CDR3 DNA reads TGTGCCAGCAGTGAGGCTGTCTATGGCTACACCTTC. It translates to CASSEAVYGYTF.

This clonotype was seen only a few times. V and J are TRBV6-1 and TRBJ2-3; 12 bases align to TRBD2. CDR3 length: 18 residues. Germline trimming cut 6 bases from V and 0 bases from J; bases unmatched to any gene: 10. The germline gives CDR1 MNHNS, CDR2 SASEGT. The CDR3 DNA reads as TGTGCCAGCAGCCTTGGGTATCTAGCGGGAGGGAGCACAGATACGCAGTATTTT. This encodes CASSLGYLAGGSTDTQYF.

This clonotype was observed many times. The chain joins TRBV28 to TRBJ1-2; D perhaps matches TRBD1 (6 bases). V was cut by 4 bases and J by 9 bases, with 15 bases left in between. This CDR3 comprises 13 residues. The germline V gene has CDR1 MDHEN and CDR2 SYDVKM. This chain's CDR3 is CASSSASTGSYTF. CDR3 nucleotides: TGTGCCAGCAGTTCCGCCTCCACAGGGAGCTACACCTTC.

The V gene is TRBV4-2, the J gene TRBJ2-3; D assignment may be TRBD1 or TRBD2 (5 bases each). V was trimmed by 0 bases and J by 6 bases, leaving 16 bases between them. Germline CDR1 is LGHNA and CDR2 is YNFKEQ. The CDR3 runs to 16 residues. The CDR3 spells CASSQEEGTKVDTQYF. The CDR3 bases are TGTGCCAGCAGCCAAGAGGAAGGGACCAAAGTGGATACGCAGTATTTT.

Concerning this clonotype: No conserved phenylalanine or tryptophan ends this CDR3, so it is likely a read error. The DNA is omitted, as the CDR3 cannot be located on it reliably, and the CDR3 follows TCRdb's listing. The chain employs TRBV11-2 and TRBJ1-5; TRBD1, the table's D call, was not compared with the DNA. The CDR3 has 13 residues if both end residues are counted. Germline V gene sequence: CDR1 SGHAT, CDR2 FQNNGV. The CDR3 sequence is CASSPAGNQPRHL.

This clonotype has ten or more counts. V and J are TRBV7-9 and TRBJ1-2, with 9 bases matching TRBD1. This CDR3 is 15 amino acids long. With 1 base clipped from V and 7 bases from J, the junction kept 7 bases outside the gene matches. Germline V CDR1 and CDR2: SEHNR, FQNEAQ (reference sequence). The CDR3 bases are TGTGCCAGCAGCTTAGAGGGACAGGGAATGTTTGGCTACACCTTC. It yields the protein CASSLEGQGMFGYTF.

V and J are TRBV18 and TRBJ2-1, with D hard to call. The CDR3 is made up of 13 amino acids. Per germline, CDR1 KGHSH and CDR2 LQKENI. V lost 6 bases and J lost 8, with 14 bases in between. CDR3 sequence reads: CASSPTTLDEQFF. CDR3 DNA: TGTGCCAGCTCGCCGACAACCTTGGATGAGCAGTTCTTC. The full variable domain, with the rest looked up from reference TRBV18 and TRBJ2-1, is NAGVMQNPRHLVRRRGQEARLRCSPMKGHSHVYWYRQLPEEGLKFMVYLQKENIIDESGMPKERFSAEFPKEGPSILRIQQVVRGDSAAYFCASSPTTLDEQFFGPGTRLTVL.

This clonotype was recorded at least ten times. This chain links TRBV20-1 with TRBJ2-1; 11 bases are a match to TRBD2. The germline V gene encodes CDR1 DFQATT and CDR2 SNEGSKA (reference sequence). Losses at the gene ends were 3 bases for V and 2 bases for J; bases not matched to a gene: 0. The CDR3 runs to 14 residues. CDR3 coding DNA: TGCAGTGCTAGTAGCGGGAGGGCCTACAATGAGCAGTTCTTC. It yields the protein CSASSGRAYNEQFF.